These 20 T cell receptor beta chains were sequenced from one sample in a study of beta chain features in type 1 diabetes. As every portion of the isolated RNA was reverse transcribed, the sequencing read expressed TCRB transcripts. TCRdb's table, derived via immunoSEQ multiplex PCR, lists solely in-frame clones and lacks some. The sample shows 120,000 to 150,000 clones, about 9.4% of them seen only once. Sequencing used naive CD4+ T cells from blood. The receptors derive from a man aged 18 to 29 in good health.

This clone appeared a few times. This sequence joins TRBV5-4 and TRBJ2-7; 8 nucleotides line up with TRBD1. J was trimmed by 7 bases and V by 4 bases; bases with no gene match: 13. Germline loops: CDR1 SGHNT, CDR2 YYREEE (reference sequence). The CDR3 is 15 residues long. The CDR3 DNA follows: TGTGCCAGCAGCGTTAATGACAGGGGTCTGAAAGAGCAGTACTTC. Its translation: CASSVNDRGLKEQYF.

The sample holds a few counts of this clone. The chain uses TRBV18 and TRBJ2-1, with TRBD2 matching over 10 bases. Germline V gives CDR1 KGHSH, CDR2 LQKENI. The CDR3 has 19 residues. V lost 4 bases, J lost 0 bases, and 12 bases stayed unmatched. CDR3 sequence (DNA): TGTGCCAGCTCACTGTTCCCTAGCGGGGGCCTAAGCTCCTACAATGAGCAGTTCTTC. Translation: CASSLFPSGGLSSYNEQFF.

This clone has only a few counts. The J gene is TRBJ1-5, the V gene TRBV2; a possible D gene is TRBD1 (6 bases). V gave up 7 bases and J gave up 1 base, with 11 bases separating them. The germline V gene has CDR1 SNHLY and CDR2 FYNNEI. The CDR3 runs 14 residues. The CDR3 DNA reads TGTGCCAGCACCCAAACAGGGAGCAATCAGCCCCAGCATTTT. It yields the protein CASTQTGSNQPQHF.

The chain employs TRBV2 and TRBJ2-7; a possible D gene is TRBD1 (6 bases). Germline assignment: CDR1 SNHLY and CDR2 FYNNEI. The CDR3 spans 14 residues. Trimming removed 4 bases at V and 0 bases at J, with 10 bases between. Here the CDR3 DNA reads TGTGCCAGCAGTGCACAGGGAAACTCCTACGAGCAGTACTTC. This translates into CASSAQGNSYEQYF.

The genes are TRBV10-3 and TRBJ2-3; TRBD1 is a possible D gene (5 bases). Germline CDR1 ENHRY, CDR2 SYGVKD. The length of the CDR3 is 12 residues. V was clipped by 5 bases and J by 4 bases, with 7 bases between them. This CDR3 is CAISLGADTQYF. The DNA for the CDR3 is TGTGCCATCAGTTTAGGGGCAGATACGCAGTATTTT.

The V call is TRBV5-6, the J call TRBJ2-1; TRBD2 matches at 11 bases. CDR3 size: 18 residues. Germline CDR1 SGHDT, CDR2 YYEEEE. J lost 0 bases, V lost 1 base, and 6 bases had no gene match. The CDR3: CASSLTSGGLSSYNEQFF. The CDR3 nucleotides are TGTGCCAGCAGCTTGACTAGCGGGGGCCTTAGCTCCTACAATGAGCAGTTCTTC.

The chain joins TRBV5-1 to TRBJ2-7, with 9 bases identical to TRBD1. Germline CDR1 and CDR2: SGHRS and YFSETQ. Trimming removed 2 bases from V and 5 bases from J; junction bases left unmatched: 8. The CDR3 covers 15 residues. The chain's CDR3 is CASSFSTGGLDEQYF. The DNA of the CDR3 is TGCGCCAGCAGCTTTAGTACAGGGGGCCTGGACGAGCAGTACTTC.

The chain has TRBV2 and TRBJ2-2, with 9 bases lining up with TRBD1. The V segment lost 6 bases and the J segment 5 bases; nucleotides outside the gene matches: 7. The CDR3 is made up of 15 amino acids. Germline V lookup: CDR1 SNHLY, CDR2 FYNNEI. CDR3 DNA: TGTGCCAGCAGCCCACAGGGGGCACGAACCGGGGAGCTGTTTTTT. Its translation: CASSPQGARTGELFF.

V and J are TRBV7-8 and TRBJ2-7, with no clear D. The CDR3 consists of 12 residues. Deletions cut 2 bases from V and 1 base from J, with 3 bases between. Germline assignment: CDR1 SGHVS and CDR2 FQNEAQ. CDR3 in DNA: TGTGCCAGCAGCTTACCTTCCTACGAGCAGTACTTC. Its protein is CASSLPSYEQYF.

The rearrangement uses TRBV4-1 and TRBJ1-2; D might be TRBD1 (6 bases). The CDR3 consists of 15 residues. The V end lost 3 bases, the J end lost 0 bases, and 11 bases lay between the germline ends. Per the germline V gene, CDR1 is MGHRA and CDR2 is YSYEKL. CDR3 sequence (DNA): TGCGCCAGCAGCCACCCCGGGACATCTAACTATGGCTACACCTTC. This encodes CASSHPGTSNYGYTF.

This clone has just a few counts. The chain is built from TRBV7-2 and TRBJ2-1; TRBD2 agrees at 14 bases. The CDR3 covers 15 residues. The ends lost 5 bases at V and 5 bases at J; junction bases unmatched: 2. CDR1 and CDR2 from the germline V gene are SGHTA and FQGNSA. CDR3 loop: CASSQGLAGDNEQFF. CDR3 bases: TGTGCCAGCAGCCAGGGACTAGCGGGGGACAATGAGCAGTTCTTC.

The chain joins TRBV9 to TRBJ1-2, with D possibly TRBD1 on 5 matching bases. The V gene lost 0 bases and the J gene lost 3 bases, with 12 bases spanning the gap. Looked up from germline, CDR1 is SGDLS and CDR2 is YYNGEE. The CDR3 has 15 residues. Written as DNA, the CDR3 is TGTGCCAGCAGCGTAGACCTCGACAGCTACTATGGCTACACCTTC. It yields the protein CASSVDLDSYYGYTF. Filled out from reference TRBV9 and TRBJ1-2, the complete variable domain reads DSGVTQTPKHLITATGQRVTLRCSPRSGDLSVYWYQQSLDQGLQFLIQYYNGEERAKGNILERFSAQQFPDLHSELNLSSLELGDSALYFCASSVDLDSYYGYTFGSGTRLTVV.

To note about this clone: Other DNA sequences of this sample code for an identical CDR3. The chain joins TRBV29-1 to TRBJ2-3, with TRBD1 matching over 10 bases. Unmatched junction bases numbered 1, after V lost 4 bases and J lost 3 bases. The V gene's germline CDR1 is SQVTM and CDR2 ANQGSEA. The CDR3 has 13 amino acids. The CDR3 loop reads CSVGQGATDTQYF. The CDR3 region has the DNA TGCAGCGTTGGACAGGGGGCTACAGATACGCAGTATTTT.

CDR3 in amino acids: CASSQGSAAGDTQYF. The CDR3, as DNA: TGCGCCAGCAGCCAAGGATCGGCGGCGGGGGATACGCAGTATTTT. The rearrangement uses TRBV4-1 and TRBJ2-3; D might be TRBD2 (6 bases). The CDR3 totals 15 residues. Deletions cut 1 base from V and 6 bases from J, with 14 bases between. The germline CDR1 and CDR2 sequences are MGHRA and YSYEKL.

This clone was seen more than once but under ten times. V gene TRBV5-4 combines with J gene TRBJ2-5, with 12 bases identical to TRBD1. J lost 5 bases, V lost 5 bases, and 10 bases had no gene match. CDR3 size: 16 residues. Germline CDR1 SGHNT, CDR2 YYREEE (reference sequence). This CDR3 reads CASRRSGTGGRETQYF. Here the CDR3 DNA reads TGTGCCAGCAGACGTTCCGGGACAGGGGGCCGGGAGACCCAGTACTTC.

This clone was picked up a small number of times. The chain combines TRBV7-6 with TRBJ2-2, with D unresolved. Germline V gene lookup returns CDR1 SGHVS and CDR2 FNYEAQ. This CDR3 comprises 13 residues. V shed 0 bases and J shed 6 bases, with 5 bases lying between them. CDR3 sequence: CASSLAQSGELFF. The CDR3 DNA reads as TGTGCCAGCAGCTTAGCCCAGTCCGGGGAGCTGTTTTTT.

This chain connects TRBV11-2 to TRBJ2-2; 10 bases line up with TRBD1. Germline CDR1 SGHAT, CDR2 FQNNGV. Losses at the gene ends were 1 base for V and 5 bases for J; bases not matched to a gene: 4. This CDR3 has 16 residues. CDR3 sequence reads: CASSLGGDRGTGELFF. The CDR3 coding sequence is TGTGCCAGCAGCTTAGGAGGGGACAGGGGAACCGGGGAGCTGTTTTTT.

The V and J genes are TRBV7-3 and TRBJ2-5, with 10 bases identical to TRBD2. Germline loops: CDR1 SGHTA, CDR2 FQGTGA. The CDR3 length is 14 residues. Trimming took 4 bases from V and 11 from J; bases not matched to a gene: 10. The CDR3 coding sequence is TGTGCCAGCAGCTCGAGCGGGGGGGCCTGGGAGCAGTACTTC. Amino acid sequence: CASSSSGGAWEQYF.

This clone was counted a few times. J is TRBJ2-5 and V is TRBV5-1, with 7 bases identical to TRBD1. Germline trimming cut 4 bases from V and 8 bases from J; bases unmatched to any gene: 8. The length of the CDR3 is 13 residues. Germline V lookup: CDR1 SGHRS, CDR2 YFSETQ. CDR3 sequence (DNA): TGCGCCAGCAGCGAGGGACAGACTCTAACCCAGTACTTC. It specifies CASSEGQTLTQYF.

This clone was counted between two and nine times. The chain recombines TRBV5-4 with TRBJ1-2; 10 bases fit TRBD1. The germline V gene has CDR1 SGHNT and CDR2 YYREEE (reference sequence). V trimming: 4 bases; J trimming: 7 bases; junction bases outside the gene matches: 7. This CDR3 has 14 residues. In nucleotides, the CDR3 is TGTGCCAGCAGCCAAGGGGGGACAGGGGTTGGCTACACCTTC. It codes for CASSQGGTGVGYTF.